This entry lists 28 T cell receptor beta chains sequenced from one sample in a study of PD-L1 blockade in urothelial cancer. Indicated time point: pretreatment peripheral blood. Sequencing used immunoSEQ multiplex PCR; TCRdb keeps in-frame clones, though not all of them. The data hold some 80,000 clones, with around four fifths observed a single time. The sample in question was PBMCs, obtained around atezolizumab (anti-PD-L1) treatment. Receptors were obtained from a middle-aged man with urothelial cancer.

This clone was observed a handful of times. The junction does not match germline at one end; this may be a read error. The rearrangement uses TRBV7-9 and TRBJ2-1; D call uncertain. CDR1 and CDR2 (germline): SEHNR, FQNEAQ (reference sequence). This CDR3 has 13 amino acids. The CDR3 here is CASSAAAVAERFF. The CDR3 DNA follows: TGTGCCAGCAGCGCCGCGGCGGTCGCGGAGCGGTTCTTC.

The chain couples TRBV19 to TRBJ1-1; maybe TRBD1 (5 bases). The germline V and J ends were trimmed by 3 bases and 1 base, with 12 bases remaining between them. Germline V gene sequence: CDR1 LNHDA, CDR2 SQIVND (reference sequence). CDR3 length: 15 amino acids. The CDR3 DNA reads TGTGCCAGTAGTATTGAGGCAGGGCAGAACACTGAAGCTTTCTTT. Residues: CASSIEAGQNTEAFF.

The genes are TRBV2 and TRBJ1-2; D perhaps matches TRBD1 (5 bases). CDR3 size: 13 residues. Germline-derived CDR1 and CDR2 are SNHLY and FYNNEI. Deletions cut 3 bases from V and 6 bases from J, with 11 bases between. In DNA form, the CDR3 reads TGTGCCAGCAGTGATATCCAGGGTCATGGCTACACCTTC. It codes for CASSDIQGHGYTF.

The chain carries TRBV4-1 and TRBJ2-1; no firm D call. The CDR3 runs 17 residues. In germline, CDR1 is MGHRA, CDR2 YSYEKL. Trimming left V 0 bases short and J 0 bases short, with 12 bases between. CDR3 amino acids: CASSQDPRKPSYNEQFF. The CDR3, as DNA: TGCGCCAGCAGCCAAGATCCCAGGAAGCCCTCCTACAATGAGCAGTTCTTC.

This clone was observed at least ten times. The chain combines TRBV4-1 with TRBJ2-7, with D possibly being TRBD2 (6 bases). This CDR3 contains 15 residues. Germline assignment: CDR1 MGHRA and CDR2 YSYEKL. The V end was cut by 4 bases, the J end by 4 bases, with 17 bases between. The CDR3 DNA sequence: TGCGCCAGCAGCCCAGGTTTGAGGGGAGGATACGAGCAGTACTTC. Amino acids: CASSPGLRGGYEQYF.

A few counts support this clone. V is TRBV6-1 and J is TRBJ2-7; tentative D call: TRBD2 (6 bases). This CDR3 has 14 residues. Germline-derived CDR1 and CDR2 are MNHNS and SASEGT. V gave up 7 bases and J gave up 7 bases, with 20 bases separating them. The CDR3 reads CASNPGAQRGEQYF. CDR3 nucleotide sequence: TGTGCCAGCAACCCCGGGGCCCAACGGGGGGAGCAGTACTTC.

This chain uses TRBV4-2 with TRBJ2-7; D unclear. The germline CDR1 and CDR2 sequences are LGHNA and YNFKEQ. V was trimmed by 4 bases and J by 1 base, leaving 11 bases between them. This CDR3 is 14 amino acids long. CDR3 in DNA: TGTGCCAGCAGCCTTCTCGCGGTGTCCTACGAGCAGTACTTC. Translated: CASSLLAVSYEQYF.

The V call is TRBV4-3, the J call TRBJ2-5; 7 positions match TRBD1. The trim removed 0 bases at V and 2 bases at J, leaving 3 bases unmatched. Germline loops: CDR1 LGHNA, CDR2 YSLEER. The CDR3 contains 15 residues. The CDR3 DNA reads TGCGCCAGCAGCCAAGATGGGGGACAGCAAGAGACCCAGTACTTC. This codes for CASSQDGGQQETQYF.

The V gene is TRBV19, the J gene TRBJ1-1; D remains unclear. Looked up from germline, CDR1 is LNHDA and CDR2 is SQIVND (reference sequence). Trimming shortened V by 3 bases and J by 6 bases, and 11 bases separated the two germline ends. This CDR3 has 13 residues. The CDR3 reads CASSMFRGAEAFF. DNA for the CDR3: TGTGCCAGTAGTATGTTCCGGGGAGCTGAAGCTTTCTTT.

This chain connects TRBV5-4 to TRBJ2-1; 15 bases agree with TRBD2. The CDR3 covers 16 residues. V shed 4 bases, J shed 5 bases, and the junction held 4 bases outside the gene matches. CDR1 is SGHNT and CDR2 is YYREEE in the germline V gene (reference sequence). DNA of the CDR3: TGTGCCAGCAGCGCTGGACTAGCGGGAGGGGACAATGAGCAGTTCTTC. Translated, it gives CASSAGLAGGDNEQFF.

DNA of the CDR3: TGTGCCTGGAGTGTTTGGGCCCCTAATGAAAAACTGTTTTTT. This gives the protein CAWSVWAPNEKLFF. V usage is TRBV30 and J usage is TRBJ1-4; D call uncertain. CDR3 length: 14 amino acids. Germline values: CDR1 GTSNPN, CDR2 SVGIG (reference sequence). V lost 0 bases to trimming and J lost 3 bases, with 8 bases between them.

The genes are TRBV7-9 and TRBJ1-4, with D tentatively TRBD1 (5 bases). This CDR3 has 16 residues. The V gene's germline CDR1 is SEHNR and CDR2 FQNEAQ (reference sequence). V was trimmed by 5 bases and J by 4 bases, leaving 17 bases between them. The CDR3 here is CASSLQGPPLNEKLFF. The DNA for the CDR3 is TGTGCCAGCAGCCTGCAGGGTCCTCCCCTTAATGAAAAACTGTTTTTT.

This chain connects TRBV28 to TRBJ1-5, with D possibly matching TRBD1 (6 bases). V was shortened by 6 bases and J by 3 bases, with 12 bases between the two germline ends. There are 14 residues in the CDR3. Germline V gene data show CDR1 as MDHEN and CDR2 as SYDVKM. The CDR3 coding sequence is TGTGCCAGCAGACTCGGACAGATCAATCAGCCCCAGCATTTT. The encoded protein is CASRLGQINQPQHF.

The CDR3 DNA reads as TGTGCTAGTGGTTTGGTGGCGGGGAAGGGGAGCACTGAAGCTTTCTTT. Translating it yields CASGLVAGKGSTEAFF. The chain uses TRBV12-5 and TRBJ1-1, with D maybe TRBD1 (5 bases). CDR3 length: 16 residues. Trimming pared 0 bases from V and 4 bases from J, leaving 15 bases between. Germline V CDR1 and CDR2: LGHNT, FRNRAP.

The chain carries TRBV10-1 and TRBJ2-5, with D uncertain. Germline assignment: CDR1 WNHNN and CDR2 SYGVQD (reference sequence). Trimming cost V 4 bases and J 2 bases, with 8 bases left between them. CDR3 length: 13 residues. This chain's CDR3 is CASSAIQQETQYF. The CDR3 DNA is TGCGCCAGCAGTGCAATACAGCAAGAGACCCAGTACTTC.

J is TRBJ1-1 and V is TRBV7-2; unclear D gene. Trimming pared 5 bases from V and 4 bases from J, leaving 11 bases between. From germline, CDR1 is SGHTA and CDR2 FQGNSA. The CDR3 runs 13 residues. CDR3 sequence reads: CASSPRRGTEAFF. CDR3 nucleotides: TGTGCCAGCAGCCCGAGGCGGGGCACTGAAGCTTTCTTT.

The CDR3 DNA is TGTGCCAGCAGCCCCTGGACAGGGGCCGTATACGAGCAGTACTTC. Amino acids: CASSPWTGAVYEQYF. The chain carries TRBV27 and TRBJ2-7; 9 bases fit TRBD1. This CDR3 is 15 amino acids long. The V and J ends lost 6 bases and 4 bases, in that order; junction bases with no gene match: 10. CDR1 MNHEY and CDR2 SMNVEV come from the germline V gene (reference sequence).

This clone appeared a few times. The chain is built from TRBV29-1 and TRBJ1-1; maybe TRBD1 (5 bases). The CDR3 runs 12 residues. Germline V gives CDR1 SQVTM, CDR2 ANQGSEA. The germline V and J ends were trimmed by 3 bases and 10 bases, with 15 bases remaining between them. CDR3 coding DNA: TGCAGCGTTGATGGGCAGGGCGTGAGAGCTTTCTTT. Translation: CSVDGQGVRAFF.

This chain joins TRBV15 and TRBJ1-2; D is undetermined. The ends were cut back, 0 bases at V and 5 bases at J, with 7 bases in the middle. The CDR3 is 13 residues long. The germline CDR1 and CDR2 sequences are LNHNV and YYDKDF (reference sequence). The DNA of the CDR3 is TGTGCCACCAGCAGAGATCGGGGTTATGGCTACACCTTC. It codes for CATSRDRGYGYTF.

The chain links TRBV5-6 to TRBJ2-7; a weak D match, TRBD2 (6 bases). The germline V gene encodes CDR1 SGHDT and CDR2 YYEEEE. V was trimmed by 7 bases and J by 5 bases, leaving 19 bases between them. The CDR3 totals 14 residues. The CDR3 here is CASQLDSGRHEQYF. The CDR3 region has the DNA TGTGCCAGCCAGCTGGATTCGGGGAGGCACGAGCAGTACTTC.

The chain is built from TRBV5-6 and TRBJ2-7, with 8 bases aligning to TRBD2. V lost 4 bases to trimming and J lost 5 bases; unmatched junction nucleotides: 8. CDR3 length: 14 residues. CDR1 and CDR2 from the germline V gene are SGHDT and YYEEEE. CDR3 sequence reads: CASSLSAGGHEQYF. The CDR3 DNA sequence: TGTGCCAGCAGCCTAAGCGCGGGGGGCCACGAGCAGTACTTC.

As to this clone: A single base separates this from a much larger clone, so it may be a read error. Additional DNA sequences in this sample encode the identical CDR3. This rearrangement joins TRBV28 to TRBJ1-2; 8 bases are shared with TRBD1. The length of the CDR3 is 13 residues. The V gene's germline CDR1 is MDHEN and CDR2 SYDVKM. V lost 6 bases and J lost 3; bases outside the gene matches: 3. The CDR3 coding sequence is TGTGCCAGCAGCCTGGACAGGGACTATGGCTACACCTTC. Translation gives CASSLDRDYGYTF.

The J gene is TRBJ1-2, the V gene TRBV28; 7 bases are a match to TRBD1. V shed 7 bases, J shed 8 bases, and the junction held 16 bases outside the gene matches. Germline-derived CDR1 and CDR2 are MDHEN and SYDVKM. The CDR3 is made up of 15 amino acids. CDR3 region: CASKVTATGAKGYTF. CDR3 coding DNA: TGTGCCAGCAAAGTAACCGCTACAGGGGCAAAAGGCTACACCTTC.

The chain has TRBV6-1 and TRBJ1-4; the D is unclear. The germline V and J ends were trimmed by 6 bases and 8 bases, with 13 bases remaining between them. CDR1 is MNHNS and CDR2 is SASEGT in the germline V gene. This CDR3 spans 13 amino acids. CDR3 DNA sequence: TGTGCCAGCAGCCAGGCTCCTGGCGAAAAACTGTTTTTT. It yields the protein CASSQAPGEKLFF.

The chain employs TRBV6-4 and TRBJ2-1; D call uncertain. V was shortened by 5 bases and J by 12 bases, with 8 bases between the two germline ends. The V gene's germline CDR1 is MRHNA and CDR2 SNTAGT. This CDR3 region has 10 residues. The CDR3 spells CASSSFRQFF. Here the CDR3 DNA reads TGTGCCAGCAGTTCTTTCAGGCAGTTCTTC.

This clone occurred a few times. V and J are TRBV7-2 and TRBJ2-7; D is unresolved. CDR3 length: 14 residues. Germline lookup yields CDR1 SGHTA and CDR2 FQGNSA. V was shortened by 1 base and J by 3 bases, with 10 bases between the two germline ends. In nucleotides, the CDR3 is TGTGCCAGCAGCTTAGGAGGCGTCGTCTACGAGCAGTACTTC. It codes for CASSLGGVVYEQYF.

CDR3 sequence reads: CASSLPYNEQFF. The CDR3 DNA reads TGTGCCAGCAGCCTTCCTTACAATGAGCAGTTCTTC. The V gene is TRBV7-6, the J gene TRBJ2-1; D gene ambiguous. V was cut by 5 bases and J by 4 bases, with 6 bases left in between. Germline lookup yields CDR1 SGHVS and CDR2 FNYEAQ. This CDR3 is built from 12 residues.

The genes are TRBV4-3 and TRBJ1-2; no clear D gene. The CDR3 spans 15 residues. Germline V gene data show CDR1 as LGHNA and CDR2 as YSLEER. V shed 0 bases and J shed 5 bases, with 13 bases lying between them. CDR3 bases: TGCGCCAGCAGCCAAGAGGCTGTGGTGGTATATGGCTACACCTTC. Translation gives CASSQEAVVVYGYTF.